Described below is a single T cell receptor (beta chain) sequence and its context. These data originate in a study of T cell changes during pregnancy in multiple sclerosis. This CDR3 is built from 14 residues. V lost 0 bases, J lost 8 bases, and 2 bases stayed unmatched. Germline lookup yields CDR1 SGDLS and CDR2 YYNGEE. The method was immunoSEQ multiplex PCR; TCRdb's version includes in-frame clones alone and lacks a portion of them. The sample includes more than 35,000 clones, roughly 87% of them seen just once. The clonotype originates from a female donor in good health, enrolled as a control in a pregnancy study. The chain recombines TRBV9 with TRBJ1-6, with 7 bases aligning to TRBD1. This material consisted of CD4+ T cells from peripheral blood mononuclear cells, taken after pregnancy. CDR3 nucleotide sequence: TGTGCCAGCAGCGTAGGACAGGGCTATTCACCCCTCCACTTT. Encoded protein: CASSVGQGYSPLHF.